The rows below give T cell receptor beta chains drawn from one sample of a study of T cells after yellow fever vaccination. TCRdb independently ran MiXCR on the 5' RACE reads; one entry per CDR3 protein. The sample shows roughly 340,000 distinct CDR3 sequences, 3.5% to 4.5% of them seen only once. Sample: PBMCs, taken 5 days after the yellow fever booster vaccination. The source is a man aged 18 to 30 who received the YFV17D yellow fever vaccine. Both conserved end residues are trimmed from each CDR3. A D gene is named only where the DNA matches it firmly. Expanded clones get a size class; other rows say once, few or many, or leave the size out.

.	TRBV12-3/TRBV12-4	TRBJ1-4	.	11	ASSLAGAEKLF
few	TRBV19	TRBJ2-1	TRBD1	11	ASSIIQGNEQF
few	TRBV6-1	TRBJ1-5	.	13	ASSIHRGRNQPQH
many	TRBV4-3	TRBJ1-2	.	13	ASSLGGGSHYGYT
many	TRBV2	TRBJ2-7	.	11	ASSLRQADEQY
.	TRBV15	TRBJ2-2	TRBD1	13	ATSRGQGDTGELF
.	TRBV4-1	TRBJ1-4	.	14	ASSQRGLATNEKLF
.	TRBV5-4	TRBJ1-1	.	12	ASSLEGRDTEAF
many	TRBV20-1	TRBJ2-5	TRBD2	15	SARFSWAGGDLETQY
.	TRBV27	TRBJ2-1	TRBD2	13	ASSGGGALRNEQF
.	TRBV7-2	TRBJ2-5	.	10	ASSLESKTQY
few	TRBV7-3	TRBJ1-6	.	12	ASSLGVRYSPLH
many	TRBV7-2	TRBJ1-2	.	12	ASSLSGLNYGYT
few	TRBV4-3	TRBJ1-1	.	12	ASSQARGRPEAF
.	TRBV6-5	TRBJ2-3	TRBD2	15	ASSYSTGRGGADTQY
few	TRBV7-2	TRBJ2-3	.	13	ASSKTWGWGDTQY
.	TRBV28	TRBJ2-3	.	14	ASSLSTGWDTDTQY
many	TRBV5-1	TRBJ2-7	.	11	ASSFEGPYEQY
few	TRBV4-1	TRBJ2-7	.	12	ASSQVVGDYEQY
.	TRBV7-6	TRBJ2-2	TRBD1	15	ASSFQSGTGRTGELF
few	TRBV9	TRBJ2-5	TRBD2	13	ASSPDPQRGGTQY
.	TRBV30	TRBJ1-2	.	9	AWRWGDGYT
few	TRBV12-3/TRBV12-4	TRBJ1-5	TRBD1	14	ASSFDGTGYNQPQH
many	TRBV7-2	TRBJ2-3	.	12	ASSLPGSTDTQY
few	TRBV5-4	TRBJ2-1	TRBD2	12	ASSPGGASNEQF
many	TRBV7-9	TRBJ1-2	.	9	ASSYVYGYT
few	TRBV27	TRBJ1-2	.	14	ASSSFLTAVNYGYT
few	TRBV7-2	TRBJ2-7	.	9	ASSLGDRQY
few	TRBV5-1	TRBJ1-2	.	17	ASSLATEGTGFGGDGYT
many	TRBV6-2/TRBV6-3	TRBJ2-7	TRBD1	13	ASSGTGVKGYEQY
few	TRBV4-1	TRBJ1-1	.	13	ASSSTAAMNTEAF
.	TRBV4-3	TRBJ1-3	.	13	ASSQGRISGNTIY
many	TRBV7-8	TRBJ2-2	.	13	ASSRGSRAAGELF
many	TRBV24-1	TRBJ1-2	.	10	ATSDRADGYT
few	TRBV29-1	TRBJ1-5	.	11	SVDGGASQPQH
.	TRBV30	TRBJ1-4	TRBD1	11	ASPGQENEKLF
few	TRBV11-2	TRBJ1-2	.	14	ASSLDLLTSNYGYT
many	TRBV7-2	TRBJ2-5	TRBD1	12	ASSTRQGRETQY
.	TRBV12-3/TRBV12-4	TRBJ1-1	TRBD1	12	ASTLGDRGTEAF
few	TRBV27	TRBJ2-1	TRBD1	11	ASSLNRGGEQF
many	TRBV19	TRBJ2-5	TRBD2	16	ASRDPGTSASYEETQY
few	TRBV7-8	TRBJ1-1	TRBD1	14	ASSLILDRLNTEAF
few	TRBV7-3	TRBJ2-2	.	13	ASSLTAGLFGELF
few	TRBV7-2	TRBJ1-1	TRBD1	9	ASSPGGTVF
few	TRBV11-2	TRBJ2-3	TRBD2	14	ASSSPTSGDTDTQY
many	TRBV6-5	TRBJ1-2	.	13	ASSYSGSLNYGYT
.	TRBV11-2	TRBJ2-5	.	13	ASSLISSGSETQY
.	TRBV5-1	TRBJ2-3	.	12	ASRVAGFTDTQY
.	TRBV7-2	TRBJ1-3	.	14	ASSLGRLGAGNTIY
many	TRBV4-3	TRBJ1-5	.	14	ASSQVSGAANQPQH
many	TRBV4-1	TRBJ1-6	.	10	ASGSYNSPLH
.	TRBV19	TRBJ1-6	.	12	ASSPLGGPSPLH
.	TRBV5-1	TRBJ1-1	.	11	ASSLGSQTEAF
many	TRBV9	TRBJ2-1	TRBD1	12	ASSVLTGDREQF
few	TRBV7-9	TRBJ1-1	.	10	ASSLDVTEAF
few	TRBV19	TRBJ2-7	.	13	ASTETFGQYYEQY
few	TRBV11-2	TRBJ2-3	TRBD2	12	AGSGLAVTDTQY
.	TRBV5-1	TRBJ1-1	.	12	ASSLAPQNTEAF
.	TRBV7-9	TRBJ1-5	.	13	ASSLVVRANQPQH
few	TRBV4-1	TRBJ1-5	TRBD1	12	ASSPDRDISPQH